A selection of T cell receptor beta chains follows, all from one sample in a study of Ad26.COV2.S vaccination and SARS-CoV-2 variants. Sequencing used immunoSEQ multiplex PCR; TCRdb keeps in-frame clones, though not all of them. The sample carries approximately 480,000 clones, approximately 90% recorded once. This material consisted of peripheral blood, taken in a trial of Ad26.COV2.S vaccine versus placebo. The receptors stem from a person aged 18 to 65 who received the Ad26.COV2.S COVID-19 vaccine or a placebo. Each CDR3 is given with its conserved first and last residue. A D gene is named only where the DNA matches it firmly. Clone size appears in some rows only: once, few, many, or a class for an expanded clone.

J: TRBJ1-2; size: .; V: TRBV28; D: .; CDR3: CASSAKGYGYTF; DNA: TGTGCCAGCAGCGCTAAGGGATATGGCTACACCTTC
J: TRBJ1-4; size: .; V: TRBV7-9; D: TRBD1; CDR3: CASSNRTGLNEKLFF; DNA: TGTGCCAGCAGCAACCGGACAGGGCTGAATGAAAAACTGTTTTTT
J: TRBJ2-2; size: .; V: TRBV4-3; D: .; CDR3: CASSQVTGTGELFF; DNA: TGCGCCAGCAGCCAAGTAACAGGCACCGGGGAGCTGTTTTTT
J: TRBJ1-1; size: once; V: TRBV18; D: TRBD1; CDR3: CASSVGQGGRAFF; DNA: TGTGCCAGCTCGGTGGGACAGGGAGGCCGGGCTTTCTTT
J: TRBJ2-1; size: .; V: TRBV6-2/TRBV6-3; D: .; CDR3: CASSRPRGPTLDLYNEQFF; DNA: TGTGCCAGCAGTCGCCCCAGAGGGCCTACCCTAGATCTCTACAATGAGCAGTTCTTC
J: TRBJ2-5; size: .; V: TRBV30; D: .; CDR3: CAWNYEAGAETQYF; DNA: TGTGCCTGGAACTATGAGGCCGGGGCAGAGACCCAGTACTTC
J: TRBJ2-7; size: .; V: TRBV6-5; D: TRBD2; CDR3: CASNTGLADHEQYF; DNA: TGTGCCAGCAATACGGGACTAGCGGATCACGAGCAGTACTTC
J: TRBJ1-3; size: .; V: TRBV4-1; D: .; CDR3: CASSRGVGNTIYF; DNA: TGCGCCAGCAGCCGAGGGGTCGGAAACACCATATATTTT
J: TRBJ2-2; size: once; V: TRBV29-1; D: .; CDR3: CSVGTNTGELFF; DNA: TGCAGCGTTGGCACCAACACCGGGGAGCTGTTTTTT
J: TRBJ1-4; size: .; V: TRBV5-1; D: .; CDR3: CASSPGSEKLFF; DNA: TGCGCCAGCAGCCCGGGAAGTGAAAAACTGTTTTTT
J: TRBJ2-7; size: .; V: TRBV28; D: .; CDR3: CASSVNEQYF; DNA: TGTGCCAGCAGTGTCAACGAGCAGTACTTC
J: TRBJ2-7; size: .; V: TRBV27; D: .; CDR3: CASSLNGFEQYF; DNA: TGTGCCAGCAGTTTAAATGGCTTCGAGCAGTACTTC
J: TRBJ1-1; size: .; V: TRBV11-2; D: .; CDR3: CASSLDPAGPAFF; DNA: TGTGCCAGCAGCTTAGATCCAGCGGGGCCAGCTTTCTTT
J: TRBJ2-5; size: once; V: TRBV19; D: TRBD1; CDR3: CASRNRGSQETQYF; DNA: TGTGCCAGCCGAAACAGGGGTTCCCAAGAGACCCAGTACTTC
J: TRBJ2-5; size: once; V: TRBV12-3/TRBV12-4; D: .; CDR3: CASSYRDRETQYF; DNA: TGTGCCAGCAGTTATCGTGACCGAGAGACCCAGTACTTC
J: TRBJ1-4; size: .; V: TRBV2; D: .; CDR3: CASSPLTGYNEKLFF; DNA: TGTGCCAGCAGCCCCCTCACAGGATATAATGAAAAACTGTTTTTT
J: TRBJ2-3; size: .; V: TRBV18; D: .; CDR3: CASSSSTGTDTQYF; DNA: TGTGCCAGCTCATCCTCGACAGGCACAGATACGCAGTATTTT
J: TRBJ2-7; size: .; V: TRBV5-1; D: .; CDR3: CASSLGMAYEQYF; DNA: TGCGCCAGCAGCTTAGGCATGGCATACGAGCAGTACTTC
J: TRBJ2-5; size: once; V: TRBV29-1; D: .; CDR3: CSVDRAETQYF; DNA: TGCAGCGTTGACAGGGCAGAGACCCAGTACTTC
J: TRBJ2-2; size: .; V: TRBV19; D: .; CDR3: CATGRGRNTGELFF; DNA: TGTGCCACTGGACGGGGTAGGAACACCGGGGAGCTGTTTTTT
J: TRBJ2-2; size: .; V: TRBV9; D: TRBD1; CDR3: CASREQGLTGELFF; DNA: TGTGCCAGCAGAGAACAGGGGCTCACCGGGGAGCTGTTTTTT
J: TRBJ2-1; size: .; V: TRBV2; D: TRBD2; CDR3: CASSETGLAGRSGEQFF; DNA: TGTGCCAGCAGTGAAACGGGGCTAGCGGGACGTTCCGGTGAGCAGTTCTTC
J: TRBJ1-5; size: few; V: TRBV6-5; D: .; CDR3: CASSNTGQYQPQHF; DNA: TGTGCCAGCAGCAATACGGGACAATATCAGCCCCAGCATTTT
J: TRBJ1-1; size: once; V: TRBV7-2; D: .; CDR3: CASSLQQGTEAFF; DNA: TGTGCCAGCAGCTTACAACAGGGCACTGAAGCTTTCTTT
J: TRBJ2-5; size: .; V: TRBV3-1/TRBV3-2; D: TRBD1; CDR3: CASSHGDRDQETQYF; DNA: TGTGCCAGCAGCCATGGGGACAGGGACCAAGAGACCCAGTACTTC
J: TRBJ2-7; size: .; V: TRBV2; D: .; CDR3: CAVLGGTYEQYF; DNA: TGTGCCGTCCTCGGGGGTACCTACGAGCAGTACTTC
J: TRBJ2-1; size: .; V: TRBV7-2; D: TRBD2; CDR3: CASRLAANNEQFF; DNA: TGTGCCAGCCGACTAGCGGCAAACAATGAGCAGTTCTTC
J: TRBJ2-1; size: .; V: TRBV7-2; D: TRBD1; CDR3: CASRDRRGNEQFF; DNA: TGTGCCAGCAGAGACCGCAGGGGGAATGAGCAGTTCTTC
J: TRBJ1-6; size: .; V: TRBV18; D: .; CDR3: CASSPRVDPTNSPLHF; DNA: TGTGCCAGCTCACCACGGGTAGATCCAACTAATTCACCCCTCCACTTT
J: TRBJ2-3; size: .; V: TRBV9; D: .; CDR3: CASSPVSGGGADTQYF; DNA: TGTGCCAGCAGCCCAGTTAGCGGAGGGGGCGCAGATACGCAGTATTTT
J: TRBJ1-4; size: .; V: TRBV28; D: .; CDR3: CASSSPNEKLFF; DNA: TGTGCCAGCAGTTCACCTAATGAAAAACTGTTTTTT
J: TRBJ2-1; size: .; V: TRBV28; D: TRBD2; CDR3: CASSSPGAPSGRYNEQFF; DNA: TGTGCCAGCAGTTCCCCAGGGGCTCCTAGCGGGAGGTACAATGAGCAGTTCTTC
J: TRBJ2-1; size: .; V: TRBV2; D: .; CDR3: CASSPGPQREGEQFF; DNA: TGTGCCAGCAGCCCGGGACCCCAACGAGAGGGTGAGCAGTTCTTC
J: TRBJ2-7; size: .; V: TRBV5-6; D: .; CDR3: CASSTPGGGNHEQYF; DNA: TGTGCCAGCAGCACCCCCGGTGGGGGCAACCACGAGCAGTACTTC
J: TRBJ1-6; size: .; V: TRBV28; D: .; CDR3: CASSLGTAPLHF; DNA: TGTGCCAGCAGTCTAGGTACAGCACCCCTCCACTTT
J: TRBJ1-3; size: .; V: TRBV9; D: .; CDR3: CASSVAFSRGGNTIYF; DNA: TGTGCCAGCAGCGTAGCTTTTAGTCGGGGTGGAAACACCATATATTTT
J: TRBJ1-1; size: .; V: TRBV6-9; D: TRBD1; CDR3: CASRDRGNTEAFF; DNA: TGTGCCAGCAGGGACAGGGGAAACACTGAAGCTTTCTTT
J: TRBJ1-2; size: .; V: TRBV29-1; D: .; CDR3: CSAQNALNYGYTF; DNA: TGCAGCGCTCAGAACGCCCTTAACTATGGCTACACCTTC
J: TRBJ2-5; size: once; V: TRBV28; D: .; CDR3: CASSDPGAGETQYF; DNA: TGTGCCAGCAGTGACCCTGGGGCGGGGGAGACCCAGTACTTC
J: TRBJ2-3; size: .; V: TRBV25-1; D: .; CDR3: CASTRDFTDTQYF; DNA: TGTGCCAGTACCCGGGACTTCACAGATACGCAGTATTTT
J: TRBJ2-3; size: .; V: TRBV5-1; D: .; CDR3: CASSLGPRGSSTDTQYF; DNA: TGCGCCAGCAGCTTGGGGCCGCGGGGATCTAGCACAGATACGCAGTATTTT
J: TRBJ2-7; size: .; V: TRBV3-1/TRBV3-2; D: TRBD2; CDR3: CASSQYEGGSRYEQYF; DNA: TGTGCCAGCAGCCAATATGAGGGCGGGAGTCGGTACGAGCAGTACTTC
J: TRBJ1-3; size: few; V: TRBV21-1; D: .; CDR3: CASSKAKLCSGNTIYF; DNA: TGTGCCAGCAGCAAAGCGAAGCTCTGCTCTGGAAACACCATATATTTT
J: TRBJ1-5; size: .; V: TRBV30; D: .; CDR3: CAWSPIGVNNNQPQHF; DNA: TGTGCCTGGAGTCCGATTGGGGTGAATAACAATCAGCCCCAGCATTTT
J: TRBJ2-5; size: .; V: TRBV19; D: .; CDR3: CASSTRPFQETQYF; DNA: TGTGCCAGTAGTACAAGGCCTTTCCAAGAGACCCAGTACTTC
J: TRBJ2-7; size: few; V: TRBV3-1/TRBV3-2; D: TRBD2; CDR3: CASSQVTREGLDEQYF; DNA: TGTGCCAGCAGCCAAGTGACACGGGAGGGCTTGGACGAGCAGTACTTC
J: TRBJ1-6; size: .; V: TRBV2; D: TRBD1; CDR3: CASSPGQDNSPLHF; DNA: TGTGCCAGCAGCCCGGGACAGGACAATTCACCCCTCCACTTT
J: TRBJ1-4; size: .; V: TRBV11-2; D: .; CDR3: CASSLAVLSNEKLFF; DNA: TGTGCCAGCAGCTTAGCGGTTCTCTCTAATGAAAAACTGTTTTTT
J: TRBJ2-3; size: .; V: TRBV5-1; D: .; CDR3: CASSLPSGTDTQYF; DNA: TGCGCCAGCAGCTTGCCTAGCGGCACAGATACGCAGTATTTT
J: TRBJ2-1; size: .; V: TRBV29-1; D: .; CDR3: CSVFGVREQFF; DNA: TGCAGCGTTTTCGGGGTACGAGAGCAGTTCTTC
J: TRBJ2-7; size: .; V: TRBV30; D: .; CDR3: CAWSLVNLYEQYF; DNA: TGTGCCTGGAGTTTGGTAAACCTCTACGAGCAGTACTTC
J: TRBJ1-6; size: .; V: TRBV28; D: .; CDR3: CASSLKVTGNNSPLHF; DNA: TGTGCCAGCAGTTTGAAGGTTACGGGGAATAATTCACCCCTCCACTTT
J: TRBJ1-4; size: .; V: TRBV4-2; D: TRBD1; CDR3: CASRQTGNEKLFF; DNA: TGTGCCAGCAGACAGACAGGGAACGAAAAACTGTTTTTT
J: TRBJ2-2; size: .; V: TRBV19; D: TRBD2; CDR3: CASTPSGRSNTGELFF; DNA: TGTGCCAGTACCCCTAGCGGACGCTCGAACACCGGGGAGCTGTTTTTT